This T cell receptor (beta chain) was profiled in a study of CD4 T cells in relation to SARS-CoV-2 and coronaviruses. The assay was immunoSEQ multiplex PCR, and TCRdb's table has in-frame clones only and misses some. The sample yields about 36,000 clones, 77% seen once. Remarks on this clone: Its antigen is unknown.

The CDR3 is 12 residues long. V lost 5 bases to trimming and J lost 2 bases, with 7 bases between them. Germline V CDR1 and CDR2: SGHAT, FQNNGV. The clonotype was recovered from an adult with COVID-19. The sample comprised memory CD4+ T cells from PBMCs, cultured in vitro. This chain uses TRBV11-2 with TRBJ2-7, with D uncertain. As DNA, the CDR3 is TGTGCCAGCAGCCAAGACCCCTACGAGCAGTACTTC. This sequence encodes CASSQDPYEQYF.